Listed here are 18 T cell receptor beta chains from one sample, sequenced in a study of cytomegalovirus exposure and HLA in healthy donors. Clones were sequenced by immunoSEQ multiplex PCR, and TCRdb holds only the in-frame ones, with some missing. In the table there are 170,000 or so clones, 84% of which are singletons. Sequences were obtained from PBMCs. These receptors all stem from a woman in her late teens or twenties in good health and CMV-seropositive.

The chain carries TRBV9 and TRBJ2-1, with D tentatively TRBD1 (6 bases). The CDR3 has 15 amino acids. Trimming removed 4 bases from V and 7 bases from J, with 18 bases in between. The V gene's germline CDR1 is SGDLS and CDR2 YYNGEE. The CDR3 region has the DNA TGTGCCAGCAGCACCCACAGGGTGCCCGGAAATGAGCAGTTCTTC. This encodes CASSTHRVPGNEQFF.

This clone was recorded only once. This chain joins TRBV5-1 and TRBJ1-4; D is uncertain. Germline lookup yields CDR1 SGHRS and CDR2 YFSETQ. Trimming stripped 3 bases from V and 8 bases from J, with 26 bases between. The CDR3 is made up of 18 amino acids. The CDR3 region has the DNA TGCGCCAGCAGCTCCTATCGGAACGAACGAGGTAACCCAGAAAAACTGTTTTTT. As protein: CASSSYRNERGNPEKLFF.

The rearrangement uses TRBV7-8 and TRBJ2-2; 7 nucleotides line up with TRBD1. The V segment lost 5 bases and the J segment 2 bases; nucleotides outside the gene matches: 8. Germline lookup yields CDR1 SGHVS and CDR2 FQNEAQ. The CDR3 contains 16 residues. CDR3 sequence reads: CASSLRQGSNTGELFF. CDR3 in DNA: TGTGCCAGCAGCCTGCGACAGGGTTCCAACACCGGGGAGCTGTTTTTT.

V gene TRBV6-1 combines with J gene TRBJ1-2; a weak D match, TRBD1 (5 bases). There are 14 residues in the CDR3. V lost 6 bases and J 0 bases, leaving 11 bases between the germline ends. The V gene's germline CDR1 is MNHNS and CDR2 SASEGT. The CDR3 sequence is CASSGGVANYGYTF. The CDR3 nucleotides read TGTGCCAGCAGCGGAGGGGTAGCTAACTATGGCTACACCTTC.

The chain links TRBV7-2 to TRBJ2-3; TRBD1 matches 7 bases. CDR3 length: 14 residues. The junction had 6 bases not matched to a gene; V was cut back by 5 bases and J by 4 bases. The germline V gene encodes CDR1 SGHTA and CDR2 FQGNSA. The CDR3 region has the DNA TGTGCCAGCAGCCTCGACAGGGTTGCAGATACGCAGTATTTT. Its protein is CASSLDRVADTQYF. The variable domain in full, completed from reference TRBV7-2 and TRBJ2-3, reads GAGVSQSPSNKVTEKGKDVELRCDPISGHTALYWYRQSLGQGLEFLIYFQGNSAPDKSGLPSDRFSAERTGGSVSTLTIQRTQQEDSAVYLCASSLDRVADTQYFGPGTRLTVL.

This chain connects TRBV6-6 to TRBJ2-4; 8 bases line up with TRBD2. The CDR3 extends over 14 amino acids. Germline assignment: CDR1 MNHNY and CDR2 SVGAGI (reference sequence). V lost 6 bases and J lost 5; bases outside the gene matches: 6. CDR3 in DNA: TGTGCCAGCAGACCCCCGGGGGGGGAAAACATTCAGTACTTC. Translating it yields CASRPPGGENIQYF.

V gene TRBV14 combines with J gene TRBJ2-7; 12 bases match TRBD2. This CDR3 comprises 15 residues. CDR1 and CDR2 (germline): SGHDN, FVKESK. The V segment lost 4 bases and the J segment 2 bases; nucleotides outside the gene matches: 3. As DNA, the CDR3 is TGTGCCAGCAGCCCGCGACTAGCGGGGGCCTACGAGCAGTACTTC. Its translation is CASSPRLAGAYEQYF.

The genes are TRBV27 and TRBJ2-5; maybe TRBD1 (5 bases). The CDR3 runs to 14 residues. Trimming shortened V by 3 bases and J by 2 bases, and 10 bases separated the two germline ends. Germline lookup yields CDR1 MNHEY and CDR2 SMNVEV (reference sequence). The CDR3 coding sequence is TGTGCCAGCAGTTTGCAGGGTATACAAGAGACCCAGTACTTC. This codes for CASSLQGIQETQYF.

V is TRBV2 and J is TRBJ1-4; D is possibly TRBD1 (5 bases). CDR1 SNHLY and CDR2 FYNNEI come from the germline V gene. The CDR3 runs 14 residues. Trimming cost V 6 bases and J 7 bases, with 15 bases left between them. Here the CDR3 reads CASRFRDVGEKLFF. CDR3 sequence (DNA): TGTGCCAGCAGGTTCAGGGATGTGGGTGAAAAACTGTTTTTT.

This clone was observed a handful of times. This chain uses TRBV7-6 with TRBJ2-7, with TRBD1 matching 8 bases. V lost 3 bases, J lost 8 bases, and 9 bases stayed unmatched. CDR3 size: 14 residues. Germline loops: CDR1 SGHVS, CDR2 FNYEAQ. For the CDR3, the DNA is TGTGCCAGCAGCTTTGGGGACAGGACGGTGAAGCAGTACTTC. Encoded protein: CASSFGDRTVKQYF.

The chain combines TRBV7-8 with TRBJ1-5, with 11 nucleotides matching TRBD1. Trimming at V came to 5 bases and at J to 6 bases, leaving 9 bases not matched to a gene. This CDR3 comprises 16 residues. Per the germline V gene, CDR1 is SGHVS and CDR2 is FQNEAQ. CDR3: CASSGDRGTSFQPQHF. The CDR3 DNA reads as TGTGCCAGCAGCGGGGACAGGGGGACAAGTTTTCAGCCCCAGCATTTT.

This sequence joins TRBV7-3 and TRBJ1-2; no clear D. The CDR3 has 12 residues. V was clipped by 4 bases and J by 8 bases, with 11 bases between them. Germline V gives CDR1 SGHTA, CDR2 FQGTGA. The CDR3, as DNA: TGTGCCAGCAGCTCCACCCGGAGCGGCTACACCTTC. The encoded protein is CASSSTRSGYTF.

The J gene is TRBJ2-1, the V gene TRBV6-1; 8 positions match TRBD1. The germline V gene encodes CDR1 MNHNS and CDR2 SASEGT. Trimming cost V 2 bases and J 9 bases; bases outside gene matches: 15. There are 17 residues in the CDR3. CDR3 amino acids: CASSEFLGQGAKVEQFF. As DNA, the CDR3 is TGTGCCAGCAGTGAATTCTTAGGGCAGGGGGCTAAGGTTGAGCAGTTCTTC.

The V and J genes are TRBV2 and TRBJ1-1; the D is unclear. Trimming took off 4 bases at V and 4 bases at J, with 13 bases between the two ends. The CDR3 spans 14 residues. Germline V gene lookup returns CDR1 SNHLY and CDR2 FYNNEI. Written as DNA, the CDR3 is TGTGCCAGCAGTGGTGGCAGGAAGCCCACTGAAGCTTTCTTT. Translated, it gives CASSGGRKPTEAFF.

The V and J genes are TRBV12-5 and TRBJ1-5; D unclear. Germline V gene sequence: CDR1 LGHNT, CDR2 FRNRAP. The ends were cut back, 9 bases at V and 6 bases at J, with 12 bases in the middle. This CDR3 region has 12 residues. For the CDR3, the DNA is TGTGCTAGCACCGAGGGCGGTCAGCCCCAGCATTTT. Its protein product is CASTEGGQPQHF. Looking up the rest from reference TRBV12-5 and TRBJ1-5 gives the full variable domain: DARVTQTPRHKVTEMGQEVTMRCQPILGHNTVFWYRQTMMQGLELLAYFRNRAPLDDSGMPKDRFSAEMPDATLATLKIQPSEPRDSAVYFCASTEGGQPQHFGDGTRLSIL.

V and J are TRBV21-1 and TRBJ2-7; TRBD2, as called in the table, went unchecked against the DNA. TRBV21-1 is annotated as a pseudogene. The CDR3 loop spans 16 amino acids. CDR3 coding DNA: TGTGCCAGCAGCAAAAGGGAGGGGGGTACTAAGGACGAGCAGTACTTC. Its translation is CASSKREGGTKDEQYF.

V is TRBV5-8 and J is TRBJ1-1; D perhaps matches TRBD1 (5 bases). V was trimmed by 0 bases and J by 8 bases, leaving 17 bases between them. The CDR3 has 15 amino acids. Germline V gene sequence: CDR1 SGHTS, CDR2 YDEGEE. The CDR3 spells CASSLGGTGGREAFF. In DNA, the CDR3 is TGTGCCAGCAGCTTGGGGGGGACCGGAGGGAGGGAAGCTTTCTTT. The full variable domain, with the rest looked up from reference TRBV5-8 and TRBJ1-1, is EAGVTQSPTHLIKTRGQQATLRCSPISGHTSVYWYQQALGLGLQFLLWYDEGEERNRGNFPPRFSGRQFPNYSSELNVNALELEDSALYLCASSLGGTGGREAFFGQGTRLTVV.

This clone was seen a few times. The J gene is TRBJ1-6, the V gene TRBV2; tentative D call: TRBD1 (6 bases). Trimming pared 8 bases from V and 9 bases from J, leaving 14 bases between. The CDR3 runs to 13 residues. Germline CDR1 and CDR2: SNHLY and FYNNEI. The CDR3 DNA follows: TGTGCCAGCGGGGGCGGGAGAGGTTCACCCCTCCACTTT. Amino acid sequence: CASGGGRGSPLHF.